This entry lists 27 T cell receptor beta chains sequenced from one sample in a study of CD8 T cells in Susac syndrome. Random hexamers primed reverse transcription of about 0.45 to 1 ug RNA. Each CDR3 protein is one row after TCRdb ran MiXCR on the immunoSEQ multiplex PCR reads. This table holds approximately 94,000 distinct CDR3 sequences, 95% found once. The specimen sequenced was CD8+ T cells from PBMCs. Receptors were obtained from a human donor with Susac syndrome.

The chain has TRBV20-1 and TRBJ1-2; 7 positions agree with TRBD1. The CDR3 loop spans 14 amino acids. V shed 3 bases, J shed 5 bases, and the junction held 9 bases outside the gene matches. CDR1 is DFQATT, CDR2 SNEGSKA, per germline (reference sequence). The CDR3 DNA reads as TGCAGTGCTAGTTTGGTACAGGGGAAGTATGGCTACACCTTC. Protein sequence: CSASLVQGKYGYTF.

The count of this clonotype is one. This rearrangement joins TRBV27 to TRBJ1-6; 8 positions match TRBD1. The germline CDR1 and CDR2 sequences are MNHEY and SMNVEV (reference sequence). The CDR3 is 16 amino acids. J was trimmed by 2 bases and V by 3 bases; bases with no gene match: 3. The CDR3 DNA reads TGTGCCAGCAGTTTCCAGGGGGCGACCTATAATTCACCCCTCCACTTT. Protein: CASSFQGATYNSPLHF.

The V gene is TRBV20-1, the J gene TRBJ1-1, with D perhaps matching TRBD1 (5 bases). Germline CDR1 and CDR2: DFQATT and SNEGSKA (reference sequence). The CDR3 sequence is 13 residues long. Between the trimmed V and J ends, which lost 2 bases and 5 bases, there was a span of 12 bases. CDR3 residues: CSARRGGGTEAFF. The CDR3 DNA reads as TGCAGTGCTAGACGGGGGGGAGGAACTGAAGCTTTCTTT.

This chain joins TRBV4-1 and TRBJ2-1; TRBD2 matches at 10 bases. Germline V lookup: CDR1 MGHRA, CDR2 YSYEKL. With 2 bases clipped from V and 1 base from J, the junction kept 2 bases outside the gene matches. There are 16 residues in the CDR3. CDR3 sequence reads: CASSQTAGGSYNEQFF. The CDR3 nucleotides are TGCGCCAGCAGCCAAACAGCGGGAGGGTCCTACAATGAGCAGTTCTTC.

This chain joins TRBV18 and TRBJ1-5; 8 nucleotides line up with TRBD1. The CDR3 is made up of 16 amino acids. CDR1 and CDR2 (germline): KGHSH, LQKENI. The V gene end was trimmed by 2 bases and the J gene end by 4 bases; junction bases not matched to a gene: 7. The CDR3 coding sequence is TGTGCCAGCTCACCAAGGACAGGGAAGTTGAATCAGCCCCAGCATTTT. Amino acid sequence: CASSPRTGKLNQPQHF.

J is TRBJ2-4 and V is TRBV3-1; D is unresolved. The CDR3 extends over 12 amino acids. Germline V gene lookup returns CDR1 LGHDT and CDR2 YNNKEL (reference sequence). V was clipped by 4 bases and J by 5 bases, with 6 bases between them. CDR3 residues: CASSPGQNIQYF. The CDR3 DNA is TGTGCCAGCAGCCCCGGGCAAAACATTCAGTACTTC.

Written as DNA, the CDR3 is TGTGCCAGCAATCTACTGGCGGATACGCAGTATTTT. Amino acids: CASNLLADTQYF. The V call is TRBV5-6, the J call TRBJ2-3; D is undetermined. This CDR3 comprises 12 residues. V shed 6 bases and J shed 6 bases, with 11 bases lying between them. Germline CDR1 SGHDT, CDR2 YYEEEE.

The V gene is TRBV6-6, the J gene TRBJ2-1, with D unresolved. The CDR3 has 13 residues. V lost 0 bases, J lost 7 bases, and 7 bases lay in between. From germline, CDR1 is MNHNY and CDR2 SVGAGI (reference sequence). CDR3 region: CASSYSEQNEQFF. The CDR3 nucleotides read TGTGCCAGCAGTTACTCAGAGCAGAATGAGCAGTTCTTC.

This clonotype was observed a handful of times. This CDR3 is CSASPGTVSNYGYTF. CDR3 nucleotide sequence: TGCAGTGCTTCTCCCGGGACAGTTTCAAACTATGGCTACACCTTC. The chain is built from TRBV20-1 and TRBJ1-2, with 7 bases that match TRBD1. J was trimmed by 2 bases and V by 5 bases; bases with no gene match: 11. Germline CDR1 reads DFQATT; CDR2 reads SNEGSKA (reference sequence). This CDR3 is 15 amino acids long.

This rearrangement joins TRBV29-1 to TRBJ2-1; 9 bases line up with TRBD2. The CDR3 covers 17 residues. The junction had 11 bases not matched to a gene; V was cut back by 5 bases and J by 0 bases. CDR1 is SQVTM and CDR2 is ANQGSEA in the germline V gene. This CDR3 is CSVSGLAGSRSYNEQFF. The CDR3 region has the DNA TGCAGCGTTTCAGGGCTAGCGGGAAGTCGCTCCTACAATGAGCAGTTCTTC.

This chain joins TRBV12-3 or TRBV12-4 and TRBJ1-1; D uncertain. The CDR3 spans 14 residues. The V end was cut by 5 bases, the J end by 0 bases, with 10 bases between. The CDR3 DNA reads TGTGCCAGCAGTCCCACGGGGATGAACACTGAAGCTTTCTTT. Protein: CASSPTGMNTEAFF.

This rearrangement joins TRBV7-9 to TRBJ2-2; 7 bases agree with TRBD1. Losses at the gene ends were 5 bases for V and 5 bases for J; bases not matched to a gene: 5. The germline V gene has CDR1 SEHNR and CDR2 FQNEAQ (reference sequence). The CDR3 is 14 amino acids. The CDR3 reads CASSPDRETGELFF. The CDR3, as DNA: TGTGCCAGCAGCCCTGACAGGGAGACCGGGGAGCTGTTTTTT.

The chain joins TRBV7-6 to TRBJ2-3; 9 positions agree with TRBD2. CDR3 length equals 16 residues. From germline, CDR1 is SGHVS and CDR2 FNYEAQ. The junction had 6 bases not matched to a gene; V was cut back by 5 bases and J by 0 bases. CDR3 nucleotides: TGTGCCAGCAGCCAGACTAGCGGCCTAAGCACAGATACGCAGTATTTT. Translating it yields CASSQTSGLSTDTQYF.

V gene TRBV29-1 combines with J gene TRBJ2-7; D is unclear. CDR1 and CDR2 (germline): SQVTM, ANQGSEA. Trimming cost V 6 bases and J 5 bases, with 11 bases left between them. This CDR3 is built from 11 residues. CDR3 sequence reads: CSVLTQNEQYF. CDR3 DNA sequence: TGCAGCGTCTTGACACAAAACGAGCAGTACTTC.

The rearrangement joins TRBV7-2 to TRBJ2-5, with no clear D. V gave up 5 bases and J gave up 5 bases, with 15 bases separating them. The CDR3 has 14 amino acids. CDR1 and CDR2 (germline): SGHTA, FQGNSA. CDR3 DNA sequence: TGTGCCAGCAGCCTAGGGCTGGGAATGGAGACCCAGTACTTC. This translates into CASSLGLGMETQYF.

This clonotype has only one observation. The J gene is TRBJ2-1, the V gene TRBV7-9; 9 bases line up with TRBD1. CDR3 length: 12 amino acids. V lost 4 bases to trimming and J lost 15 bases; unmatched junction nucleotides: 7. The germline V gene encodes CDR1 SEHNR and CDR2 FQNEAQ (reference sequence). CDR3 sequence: CASSSERDRAFF. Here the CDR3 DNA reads TGTGCCAGCAGCTCTGAGAGGGACAGGGCGTTCTTC.

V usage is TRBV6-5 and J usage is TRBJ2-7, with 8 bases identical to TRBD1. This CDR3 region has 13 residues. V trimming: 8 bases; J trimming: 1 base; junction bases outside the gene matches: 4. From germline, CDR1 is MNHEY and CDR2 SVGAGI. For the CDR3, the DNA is TGTGCCAGCGGACAGGGAAAATCCTACGAGCAGTACTTC. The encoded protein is CASGQGKSYEQYF.

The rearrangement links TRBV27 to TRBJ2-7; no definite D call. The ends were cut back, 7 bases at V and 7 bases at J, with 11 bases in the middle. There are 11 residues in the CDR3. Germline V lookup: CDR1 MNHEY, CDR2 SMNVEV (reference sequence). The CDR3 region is CASNQVPEQYF. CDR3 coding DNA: TGTGCCAGCAACCAAGTCCCGGAGCAGTACTTC.

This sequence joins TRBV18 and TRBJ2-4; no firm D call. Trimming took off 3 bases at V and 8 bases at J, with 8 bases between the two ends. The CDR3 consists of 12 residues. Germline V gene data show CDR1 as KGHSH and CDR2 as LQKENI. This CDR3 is CASSPDLHIQYF. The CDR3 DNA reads TGTGCCAGCTCACCCGACCTGCACATTCAGTACTTC.

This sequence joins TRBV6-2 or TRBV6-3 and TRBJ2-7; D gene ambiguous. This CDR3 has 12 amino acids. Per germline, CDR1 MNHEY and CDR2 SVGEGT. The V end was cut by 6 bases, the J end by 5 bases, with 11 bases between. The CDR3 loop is CASRKVGNEQYF. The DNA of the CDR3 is TGTGCCAGCAGGAAGGTGGGTAACGAGCAGTACTTC.

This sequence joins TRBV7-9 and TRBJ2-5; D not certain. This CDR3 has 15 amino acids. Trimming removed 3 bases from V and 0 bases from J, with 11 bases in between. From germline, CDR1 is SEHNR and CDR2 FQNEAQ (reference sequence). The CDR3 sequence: CASSLGTLYQETQYF. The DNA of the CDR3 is TGTGCCAGCAGCTTGGGCACCTTGTACCAAGAGACCCAGTACTTC.

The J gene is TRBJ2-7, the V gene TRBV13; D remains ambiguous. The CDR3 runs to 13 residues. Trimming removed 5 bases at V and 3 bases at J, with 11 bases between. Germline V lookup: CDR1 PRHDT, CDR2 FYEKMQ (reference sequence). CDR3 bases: TGTGCCAGCAGCAGCGCTAGGGACTACGAGCAGTACTTC. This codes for CASSSARDYEQYF.

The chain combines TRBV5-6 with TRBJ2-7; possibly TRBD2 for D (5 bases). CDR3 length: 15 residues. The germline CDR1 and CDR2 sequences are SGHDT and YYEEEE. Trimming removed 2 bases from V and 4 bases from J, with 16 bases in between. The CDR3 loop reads CASSFNLRAVYEQYF. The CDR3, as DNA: TGTGCCAGCAGCTTCAACCTGAGGGCCGTGTACGAGCAGTACTTC.

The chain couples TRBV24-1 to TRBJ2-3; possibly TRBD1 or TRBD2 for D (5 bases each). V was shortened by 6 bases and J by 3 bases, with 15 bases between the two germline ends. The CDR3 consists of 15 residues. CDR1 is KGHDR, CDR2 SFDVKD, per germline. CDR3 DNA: TGTGCCACCAGTAGAGGGGCAAGTGAGACAGATACGCAGTATTTT. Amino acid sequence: CATSRGASETDTQYF.

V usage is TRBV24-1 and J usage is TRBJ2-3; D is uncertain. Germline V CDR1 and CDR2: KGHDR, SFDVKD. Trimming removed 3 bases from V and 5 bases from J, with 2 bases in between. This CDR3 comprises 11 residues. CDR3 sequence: CATSDLDTQYF. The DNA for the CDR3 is TGTGCCACCAGTGATCTAGATACGCAGTATTTT.

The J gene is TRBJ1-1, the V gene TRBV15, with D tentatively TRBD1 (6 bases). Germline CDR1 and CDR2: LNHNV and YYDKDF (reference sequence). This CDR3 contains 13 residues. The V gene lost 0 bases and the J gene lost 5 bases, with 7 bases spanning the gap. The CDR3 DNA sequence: TGTGCCACCAGCAGAGAGCAGGGGACTGAAGCTTTCTTT. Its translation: CATSREQGTEAFF.

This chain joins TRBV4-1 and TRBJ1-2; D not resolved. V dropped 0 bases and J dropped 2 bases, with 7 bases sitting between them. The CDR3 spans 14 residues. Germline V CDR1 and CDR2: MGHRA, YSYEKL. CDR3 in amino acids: CASSQDRLNYGYTF. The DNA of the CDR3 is TGCGCCAGCAGCCAAGATCGACTGAACTATGGCTACACCTTC.